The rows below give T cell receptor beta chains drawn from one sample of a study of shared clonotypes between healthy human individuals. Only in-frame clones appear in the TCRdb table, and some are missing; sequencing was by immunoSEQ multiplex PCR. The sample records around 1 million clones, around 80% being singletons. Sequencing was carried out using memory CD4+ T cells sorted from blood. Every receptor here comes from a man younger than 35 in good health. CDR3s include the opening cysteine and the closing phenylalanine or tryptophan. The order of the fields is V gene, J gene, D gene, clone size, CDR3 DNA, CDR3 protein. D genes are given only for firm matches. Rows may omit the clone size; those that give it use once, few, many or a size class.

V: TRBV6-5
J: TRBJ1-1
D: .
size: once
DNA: TGTGCCAGCAGTCGACTAACAGGTGAAGCTTTCTTT
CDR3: CASSRLTGEAFF

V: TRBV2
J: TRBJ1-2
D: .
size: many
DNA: TGTGCCAGCAGTGATACCGGGAGCAGTGGGAATGGCTACACCTTC
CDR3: CASSDTGSSGNGYTF

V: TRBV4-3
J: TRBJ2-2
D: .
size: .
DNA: TGCGCCAGCAGCCAGCGAGGGAACACCGGGGAGCTGTTTTTT
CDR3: CASSQRGNTGELFF

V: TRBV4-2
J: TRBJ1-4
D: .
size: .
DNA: TGTGCCAGCAGCACCGGGACACGTAATGAAAAACTGTTTTTT
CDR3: CASSTGTRNEKLFF

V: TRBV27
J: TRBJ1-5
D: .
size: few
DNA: TGTGCCAGCAGTCCCCGAACCCCGTATAGCAATCAGCCCCAGCATTTT
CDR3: CASSPRTPYSNQPQHF

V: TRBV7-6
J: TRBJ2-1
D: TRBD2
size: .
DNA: TGTGCCAGCAGCCTAGGACTAGCGGGCGGCATTAATGAGCAGTTCTTC
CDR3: CASSLGLAGGINEQFF

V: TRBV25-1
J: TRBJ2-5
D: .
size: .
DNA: TGTGCCAGCAGTGAAGAAGGCAGGGCGGAGACCCAGTACTTC
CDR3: CASSEEGRAETQYF

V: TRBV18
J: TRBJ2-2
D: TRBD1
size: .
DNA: TGTGCCAGCTCAAAAATCCGGGACAGTAACACCGGGGAGCTGTTTTTT
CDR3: CASSKIRDSNTGELFF

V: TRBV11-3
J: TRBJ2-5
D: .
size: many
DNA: TGTGCCAGCAGCCTCACCGGGAGCCAAGAGACCCAGTACTTC
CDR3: CASSLTGSQETQYF

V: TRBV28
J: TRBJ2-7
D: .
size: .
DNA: TGTGCCAGCAGGCGGGAATCTACTTCCTACGAGCAGTACTTC
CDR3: CASRRESTSYEQYF

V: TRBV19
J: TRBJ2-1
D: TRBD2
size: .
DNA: TGTGCCAGTAGTTTGGGACTAGCGGGGAATGAGCAGTTCTTC
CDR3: CASSLGLAGNEQFF

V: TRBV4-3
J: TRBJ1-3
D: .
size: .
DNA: TGCGCCAGCAGCCAACAACAGGGAGCTGGAAACACCATATATTTT
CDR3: CASSQQQGAGNTIYF

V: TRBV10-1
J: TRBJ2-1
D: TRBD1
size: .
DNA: TGCGCCAGCCGACAGGGTGATGAGCAGTTCTTC
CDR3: CASRQGDEQFF

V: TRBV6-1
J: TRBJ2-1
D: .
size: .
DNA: TGTGCCAGCCGTCCCCGACTGAGCTCCTACAATGAGCAGTTCTTC
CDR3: CASRPRLSSYNEQFF

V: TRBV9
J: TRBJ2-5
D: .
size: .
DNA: TGTGCCAGCAGCGATGGGCCTACCCCACCAGAGACCCAGTACTTC
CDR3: CASSDGPTPPETQYF

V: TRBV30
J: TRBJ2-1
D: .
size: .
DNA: TGTGCCTGGAGGACCAAGATTGAGCAGTTCTTC
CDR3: CAWRTKIEQFF

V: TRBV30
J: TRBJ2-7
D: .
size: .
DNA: TGTGCCTGGAGTGTGGTTTTCGGCAAAGTCTACGAGCAGTACTTC
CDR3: CAWSVVFGKVYEQYF

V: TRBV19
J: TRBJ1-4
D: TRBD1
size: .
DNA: TGTGCCAGTAGTACGGGACAGGGAAGAACTAATGAAAAACTGTTTTTT
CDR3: CASSTGQGRTNEKLFF

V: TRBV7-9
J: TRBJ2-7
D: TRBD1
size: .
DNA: TGTGCCAGCAGCCCCACCCCGGGACAGGGGAGAGGAGAAAGCTACGAGCAGTACTTC
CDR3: CASSPTPGQGRGESYEQYF

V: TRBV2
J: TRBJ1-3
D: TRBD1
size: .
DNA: TGTGCCAGCAGCAGGGGGACCTCTGGAAACACCATATATTTT
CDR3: CASSRGTSGNTIYF

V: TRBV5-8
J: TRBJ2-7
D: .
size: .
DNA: TGTGCCAGCAGCCGTACCGGCCAGGATCCTAGAGAGCAGTACTTC
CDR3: CASSRTGQDPREQYF

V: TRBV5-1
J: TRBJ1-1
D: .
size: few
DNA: TGCGCCAGCAGCTTGGTAGCGGATCTAAACACTGAAGCTTTCTTT
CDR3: CASSLVADLNTEAFF

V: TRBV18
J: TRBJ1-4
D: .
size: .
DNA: TGTGCCAGCTCACCATATAGGGACCTAGCCACGGAAAAACTGTTTTTT
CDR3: CASSPYRDLATEKLFF

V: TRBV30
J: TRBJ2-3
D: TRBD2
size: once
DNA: TGTGCCTGGAGTCTCGTGGCTAGCGGCATAGATACGCAGTATTTT
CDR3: CAWSLVASGIDTQYF

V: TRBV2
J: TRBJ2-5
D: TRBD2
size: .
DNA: TGTGCCAGCAGACTAGCGGGGGGTAGGGAGACCCAGTACTTC
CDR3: CASRLAGGRETQYF

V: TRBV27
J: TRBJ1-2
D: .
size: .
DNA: TGTGCCAGCAGTTCTTCACATCTTAACTATGGCTACACCTTC
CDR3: CASSSSHLNYGYTF

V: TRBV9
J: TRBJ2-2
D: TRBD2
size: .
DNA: TGTGCCAGCAGCTTCGCGACAGGCGGGGGGACCGGGGAGCTGTTTTTT
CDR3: CASSFATGGGTGELFF

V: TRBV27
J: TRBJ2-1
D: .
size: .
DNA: TGTGCCAGCAGTTTTCAACTAGGGGACTACAATGAGCAGTTCTTC
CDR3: CASSFQLGDYNEQFF

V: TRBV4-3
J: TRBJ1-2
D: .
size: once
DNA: TGCGCCAGCAGCCAAGAGAGGGGGTTGACCGGCTACACCTTC
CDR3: CASSQERGLTGYTF

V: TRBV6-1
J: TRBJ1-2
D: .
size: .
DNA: TGTGCCAGCAGTGAAAATTGGGCCCTCGAGCGCTACACCTTC
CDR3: CASSENWALERYTF

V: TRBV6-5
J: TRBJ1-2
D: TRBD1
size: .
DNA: TGTGCCAGCAGTTACCACGGACAGGCTGAGGGCTACACCTTC
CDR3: CASSYHGQAEGYTF

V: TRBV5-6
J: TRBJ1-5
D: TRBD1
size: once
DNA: TGTGCCAGCAGCTTGGGGGACAGGGTGAATCAGCCCCAGCATTTT
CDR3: CASSLGDRVNQPQHF

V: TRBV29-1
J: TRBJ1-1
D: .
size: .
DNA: TGCAGCGTTGAAGATTCCCCCGGTGAAGCTTTCTTT
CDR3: CSVEDSPGEAFF

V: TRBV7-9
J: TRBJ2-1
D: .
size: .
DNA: TGTGCCAGCAGCTTATTGTACAATGAGCAGTTCTTC
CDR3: CASSLLYNEQFF

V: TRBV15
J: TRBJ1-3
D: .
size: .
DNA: TGTGCCACCAGCAGAGAGGGAAACACCATATATTTT
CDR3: CATSREGNTIYF

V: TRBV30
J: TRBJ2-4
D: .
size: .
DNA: TGTGCCTGGAGTCCCCTCGTGGGGAACATTCAGTACTTC
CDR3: CAWSPLVGNIQYF